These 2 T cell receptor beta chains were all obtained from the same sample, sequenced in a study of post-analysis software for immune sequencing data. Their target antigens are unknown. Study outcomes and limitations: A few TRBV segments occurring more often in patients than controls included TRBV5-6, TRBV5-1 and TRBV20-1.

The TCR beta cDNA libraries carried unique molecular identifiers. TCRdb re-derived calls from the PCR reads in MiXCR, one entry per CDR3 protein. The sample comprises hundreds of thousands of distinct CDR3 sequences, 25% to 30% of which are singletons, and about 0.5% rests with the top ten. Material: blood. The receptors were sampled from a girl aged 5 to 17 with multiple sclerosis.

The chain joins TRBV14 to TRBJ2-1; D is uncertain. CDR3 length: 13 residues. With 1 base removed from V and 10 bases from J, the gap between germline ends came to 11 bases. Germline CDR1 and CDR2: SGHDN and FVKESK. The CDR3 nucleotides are TGTGCCAGCAGCCAAGTCCAATTAGGCGAGCAGTTCTTC. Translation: CASSQVQLGEQFF.

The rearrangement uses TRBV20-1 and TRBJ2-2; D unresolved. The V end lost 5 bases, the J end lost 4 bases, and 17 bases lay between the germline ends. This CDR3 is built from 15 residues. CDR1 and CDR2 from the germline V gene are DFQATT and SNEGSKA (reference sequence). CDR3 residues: CSAPDHEGGTGELFF. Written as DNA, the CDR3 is TGCAGTGCTCCGGACCATGAAGGTGGCACCGGGGAGCTGTTTTTT.